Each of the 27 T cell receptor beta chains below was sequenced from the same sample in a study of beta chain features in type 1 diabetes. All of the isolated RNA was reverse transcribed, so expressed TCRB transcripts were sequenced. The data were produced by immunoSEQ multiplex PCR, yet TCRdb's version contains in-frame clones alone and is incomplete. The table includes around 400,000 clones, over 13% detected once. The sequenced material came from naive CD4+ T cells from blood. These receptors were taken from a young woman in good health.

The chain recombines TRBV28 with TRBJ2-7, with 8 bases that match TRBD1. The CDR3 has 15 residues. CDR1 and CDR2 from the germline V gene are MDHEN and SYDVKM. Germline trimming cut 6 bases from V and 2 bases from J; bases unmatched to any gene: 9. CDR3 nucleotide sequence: TGTGCCAGCAGACCTGAGGGACAGGCTCCCTACGAGCAGTACTTC. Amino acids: CASRPEGQAPYEQYF.

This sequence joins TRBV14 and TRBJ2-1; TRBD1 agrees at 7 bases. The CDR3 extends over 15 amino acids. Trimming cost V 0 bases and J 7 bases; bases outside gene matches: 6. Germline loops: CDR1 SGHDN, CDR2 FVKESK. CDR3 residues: CASSQDTGVMNEQFF. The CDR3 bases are TGTGCCAGCAGCCAAGATACAGGGGTGATGAATGAGCAGTTCTTC.

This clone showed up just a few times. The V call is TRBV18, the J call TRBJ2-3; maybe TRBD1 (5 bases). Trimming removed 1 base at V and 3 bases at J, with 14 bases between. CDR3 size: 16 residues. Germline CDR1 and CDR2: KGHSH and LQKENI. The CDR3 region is CASSPRGGDVTDTQYF. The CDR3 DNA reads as TGTGCCAGCTCACCACGGGGCGGCGATGTTACAGATACGCAGTATTTT. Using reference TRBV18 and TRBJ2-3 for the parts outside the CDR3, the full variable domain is NAGVMQNPRHLVRRRGQEARLRCSPMKGHSHVYWYRQLPEEGLKFMVYLQKENIIDESGMPKERFSAEFPKEGPSILRIQQVVRGDSAAYFCASSPRGGDVTDTQYFGPGTRLTVL.

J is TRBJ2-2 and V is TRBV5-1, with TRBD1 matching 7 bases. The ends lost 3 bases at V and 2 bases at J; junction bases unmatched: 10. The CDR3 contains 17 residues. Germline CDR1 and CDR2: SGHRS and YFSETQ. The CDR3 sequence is CASSSNLGQPNTGELFF. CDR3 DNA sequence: TGCGCCAGCAGCTCGAACTTGGGACAGCCTAACACCGGGGAGCTGTTTTTT.

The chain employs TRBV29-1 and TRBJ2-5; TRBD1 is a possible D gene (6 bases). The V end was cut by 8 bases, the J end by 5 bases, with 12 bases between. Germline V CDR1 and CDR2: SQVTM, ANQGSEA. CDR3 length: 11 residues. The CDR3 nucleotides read TGCAGCTCACCTAGGGGGGAGACCCAGTACTTC. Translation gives CSSPRGETQYF.

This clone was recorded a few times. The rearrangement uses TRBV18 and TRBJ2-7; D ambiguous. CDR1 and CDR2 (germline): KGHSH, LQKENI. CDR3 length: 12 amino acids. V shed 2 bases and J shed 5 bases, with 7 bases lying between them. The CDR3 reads CASSPRRNEQYF. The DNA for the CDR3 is TGTGCCAGCTCACCAAGGAGAAACGAGCAGTACTTC.

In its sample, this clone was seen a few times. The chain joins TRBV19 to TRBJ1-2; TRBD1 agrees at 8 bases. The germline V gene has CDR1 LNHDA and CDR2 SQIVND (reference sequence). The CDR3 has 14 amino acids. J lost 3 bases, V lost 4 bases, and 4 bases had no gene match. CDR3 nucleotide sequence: TGTGCCAGTAGTACCGGACAGGGACACTATGGCTACACCTTC. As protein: CASSTGQGHYGYTF.

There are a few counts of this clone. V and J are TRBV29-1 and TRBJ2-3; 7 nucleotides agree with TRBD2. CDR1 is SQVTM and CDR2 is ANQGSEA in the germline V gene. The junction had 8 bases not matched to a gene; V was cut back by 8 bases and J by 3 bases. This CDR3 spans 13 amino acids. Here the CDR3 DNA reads TGCAGCCCTCGACTAGCCGGGACAGATACGCAGTATTTT. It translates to CSPRLAGTDTQYF.

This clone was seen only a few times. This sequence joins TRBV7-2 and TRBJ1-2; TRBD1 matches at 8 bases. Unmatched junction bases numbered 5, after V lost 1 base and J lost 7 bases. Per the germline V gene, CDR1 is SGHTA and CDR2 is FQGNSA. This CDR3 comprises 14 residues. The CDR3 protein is CASSLEQGVGGYTF. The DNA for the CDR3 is TGTGCCAGCAGCTTAGAACAGGGGGTTGGTGGCTACACCTTC.

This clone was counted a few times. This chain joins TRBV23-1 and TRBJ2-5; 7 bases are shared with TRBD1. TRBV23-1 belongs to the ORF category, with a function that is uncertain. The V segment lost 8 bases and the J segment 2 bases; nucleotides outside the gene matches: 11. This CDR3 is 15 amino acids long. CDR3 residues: CASGSRDSGQETQYF. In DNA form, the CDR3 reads TGCGCCAGCGGGTCTAGGGACAGCGGACAAGAGACCCAGTACTTC.

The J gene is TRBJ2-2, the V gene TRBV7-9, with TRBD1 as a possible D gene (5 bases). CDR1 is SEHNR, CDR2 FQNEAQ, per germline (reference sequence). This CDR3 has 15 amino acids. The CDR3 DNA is TGTACCGAGCTTAACAGGACAAGAAACACCGGGGAGCTGTTTTTT. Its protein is CTELNRTRNTGELFF. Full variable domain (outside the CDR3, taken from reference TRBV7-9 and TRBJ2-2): DTGVSQNPRHKITKRGQNVTFRCDPISEHNRLYWYRQTLGQGPEFLTYFQNEAQLEKSRLLSDRFSAERPKGSFSTLEIQRTEQGDSAMYLCTELNRTRNTGELFFGEGSRLTVL.

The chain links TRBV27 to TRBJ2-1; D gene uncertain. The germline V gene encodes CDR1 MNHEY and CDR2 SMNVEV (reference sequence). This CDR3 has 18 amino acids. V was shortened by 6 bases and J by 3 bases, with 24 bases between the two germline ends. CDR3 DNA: TGTGCCAGCAGGAAAGGTTTCCAGGCATCGATAGTCTACAATGAGCAGTTCTTC. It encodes CASRKGFQASIVYNEQFF.

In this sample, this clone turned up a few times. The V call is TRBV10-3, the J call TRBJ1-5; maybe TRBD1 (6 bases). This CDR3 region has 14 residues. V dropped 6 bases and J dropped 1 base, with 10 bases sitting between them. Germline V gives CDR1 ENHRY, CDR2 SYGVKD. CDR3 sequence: CAIRDSLSNQPQHF. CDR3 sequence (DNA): TGTGCCATCAGGGACAGTTTAAGCAATCAGCCCCAGCATTTT.

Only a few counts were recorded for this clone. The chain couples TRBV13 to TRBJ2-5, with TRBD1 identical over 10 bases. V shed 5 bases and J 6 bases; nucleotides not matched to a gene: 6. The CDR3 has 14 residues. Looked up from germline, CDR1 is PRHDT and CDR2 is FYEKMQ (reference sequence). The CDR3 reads CASSGRQGAKTQYF. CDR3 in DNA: TGTGCCAGCAGCGGACGACAGGGGGCGAAGACCCAGTACTTC. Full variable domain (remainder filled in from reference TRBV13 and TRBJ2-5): AAGVIQSPRHLIKEKRETATLKCYPIPRHDTVYWYQQGPGQDPQFLISFYEKMQSDKGSIPDRFSAQQFSDYHSELNMSSLELGDSALYFCASSGRQGAKTQYFGPGTRLLVL.

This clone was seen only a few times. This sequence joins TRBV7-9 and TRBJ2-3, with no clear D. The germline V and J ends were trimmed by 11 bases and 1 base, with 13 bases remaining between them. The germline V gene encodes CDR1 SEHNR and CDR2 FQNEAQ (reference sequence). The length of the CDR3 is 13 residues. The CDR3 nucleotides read TGTGCCGCCTCCCAACTGGGCACAGATACGCAGTATTTT. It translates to CAASQLGTDTQYF.

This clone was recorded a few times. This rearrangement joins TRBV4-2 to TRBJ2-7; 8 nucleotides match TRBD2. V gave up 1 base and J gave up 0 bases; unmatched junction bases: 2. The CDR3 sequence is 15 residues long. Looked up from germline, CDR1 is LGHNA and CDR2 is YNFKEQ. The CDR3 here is CASSQAGGPSYEQYF. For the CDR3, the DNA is TGTGCCAGCAGCCAAGCGGGAGGGCCCTCCTACGAGCAGTACTTC.

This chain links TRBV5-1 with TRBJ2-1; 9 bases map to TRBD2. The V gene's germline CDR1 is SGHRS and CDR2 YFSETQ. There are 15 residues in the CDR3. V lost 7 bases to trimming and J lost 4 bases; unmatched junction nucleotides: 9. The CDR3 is CASDISGGGYNEQFF. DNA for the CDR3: TGCGCCAGCGATATTAGCGGGGGCGGTTACAATGAGCAGTTCTTC.

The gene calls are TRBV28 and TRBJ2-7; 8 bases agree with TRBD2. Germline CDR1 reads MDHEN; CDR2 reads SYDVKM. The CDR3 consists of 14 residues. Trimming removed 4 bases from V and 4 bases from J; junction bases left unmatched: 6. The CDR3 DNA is TGTGCCAGCAGTTCCAGCGGGAGAGTATACGAGCAGTACTTC. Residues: CASSSSGRVYEQYF.

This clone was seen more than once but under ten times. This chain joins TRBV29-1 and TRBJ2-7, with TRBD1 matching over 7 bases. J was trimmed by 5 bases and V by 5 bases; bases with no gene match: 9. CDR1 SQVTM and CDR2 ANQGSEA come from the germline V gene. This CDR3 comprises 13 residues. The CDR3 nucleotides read TGCAGCGTTCTCGGGCAGGGGGTCGACGAGCAGTACTTC. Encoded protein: CSVLGQGVDEQYF.

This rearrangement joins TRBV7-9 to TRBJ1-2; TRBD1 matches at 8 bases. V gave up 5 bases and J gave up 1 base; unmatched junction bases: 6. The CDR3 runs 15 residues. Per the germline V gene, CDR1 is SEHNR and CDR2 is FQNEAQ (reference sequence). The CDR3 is CASSIGTGGNYGYTF. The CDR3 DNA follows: TGTGCCAGCAGCATCGGGACAGGCGGTAACTATGGCTACACCTTC.

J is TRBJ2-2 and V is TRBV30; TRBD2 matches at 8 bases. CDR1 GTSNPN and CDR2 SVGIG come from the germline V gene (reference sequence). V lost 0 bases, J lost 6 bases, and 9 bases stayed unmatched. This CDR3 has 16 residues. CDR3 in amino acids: CAWSVASGRVAGELFF. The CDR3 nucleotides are TGTGCCTGGAGTGTAGCCAGCGGGAGAGTGGCCGGGGAGCTGTTTTTT.

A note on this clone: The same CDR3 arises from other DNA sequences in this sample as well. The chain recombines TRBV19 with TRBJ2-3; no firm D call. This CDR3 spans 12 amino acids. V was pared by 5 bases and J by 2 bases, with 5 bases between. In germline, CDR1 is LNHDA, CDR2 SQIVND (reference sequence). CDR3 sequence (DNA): TGTGCCAGTAGTCCCAACACAGATACGCAGTATTTT. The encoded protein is CASSPNTDTQYF. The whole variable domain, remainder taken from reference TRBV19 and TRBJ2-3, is DGGITQSPKYLFRKEGQNVTLSCEQNLNHDAMYWYRQDPGQGLRLIYYSQIVNDFQKGDIAEGYSVSREKKESFPLTVTSAQKNPTAFYLCASSPNTDTQYFGPGTRLTVL.

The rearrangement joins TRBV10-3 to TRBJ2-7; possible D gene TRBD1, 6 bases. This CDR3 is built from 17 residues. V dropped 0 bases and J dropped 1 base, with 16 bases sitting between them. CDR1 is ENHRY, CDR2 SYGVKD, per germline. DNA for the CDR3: TGTGCCATCAGTGAGTCGATGGGGGCCCATCATTCCTACGAGCAGTACTTC. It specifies CAISESMGAHHSYEQYF.

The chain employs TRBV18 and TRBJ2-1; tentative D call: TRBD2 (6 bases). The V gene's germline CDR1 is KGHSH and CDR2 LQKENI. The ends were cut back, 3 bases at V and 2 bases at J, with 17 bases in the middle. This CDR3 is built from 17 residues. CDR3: CASSPSVAAYPYNEQFF. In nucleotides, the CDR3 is TGTGCCAGCTCACCGTCGGTAGCGGCTTATCCCTACAATGAGCAGTTCTTC.

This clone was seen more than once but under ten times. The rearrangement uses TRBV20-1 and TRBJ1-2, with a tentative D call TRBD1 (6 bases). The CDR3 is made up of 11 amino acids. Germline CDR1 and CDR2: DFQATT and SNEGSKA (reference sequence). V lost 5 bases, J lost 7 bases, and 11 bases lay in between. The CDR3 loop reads CSAPRGAGYTF. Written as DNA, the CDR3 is TGCAGTGCTCCCCGGGGGGCTGGCTACACCTTC.

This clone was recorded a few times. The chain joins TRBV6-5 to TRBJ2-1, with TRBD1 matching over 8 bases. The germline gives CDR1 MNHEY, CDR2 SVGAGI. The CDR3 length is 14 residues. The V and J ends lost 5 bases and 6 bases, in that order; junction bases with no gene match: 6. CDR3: CASSRGQGTNEQFF. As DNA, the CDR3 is TGTGCCAGCAGTCGTGGACAGGGAACCAATGAGCAGTTCTTC.

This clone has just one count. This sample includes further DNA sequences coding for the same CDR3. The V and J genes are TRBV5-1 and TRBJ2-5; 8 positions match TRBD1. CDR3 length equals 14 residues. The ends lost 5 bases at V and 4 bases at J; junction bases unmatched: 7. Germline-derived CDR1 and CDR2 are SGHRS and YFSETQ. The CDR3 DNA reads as TGCGCCAGCAGTCCACAACAGGGGGTAGAGACCCAGTACTTC. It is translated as CASSPQQGVETQYF.